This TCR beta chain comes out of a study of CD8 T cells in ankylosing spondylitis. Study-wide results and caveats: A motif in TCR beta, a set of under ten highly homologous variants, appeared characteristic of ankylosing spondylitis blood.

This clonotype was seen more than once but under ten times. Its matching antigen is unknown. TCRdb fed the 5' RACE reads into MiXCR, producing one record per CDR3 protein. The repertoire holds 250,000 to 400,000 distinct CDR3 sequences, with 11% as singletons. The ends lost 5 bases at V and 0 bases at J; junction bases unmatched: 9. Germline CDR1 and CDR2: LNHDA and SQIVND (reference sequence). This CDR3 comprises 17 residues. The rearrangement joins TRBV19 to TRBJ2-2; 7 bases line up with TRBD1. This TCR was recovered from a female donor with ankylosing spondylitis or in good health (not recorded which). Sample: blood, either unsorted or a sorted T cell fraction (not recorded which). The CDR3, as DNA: TGTGCCAGTAGTCTCTCAGTGACAGGGCCGAACACCGGGGAGCTGTTTTTT. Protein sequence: CASSLSVTGPNTGELFF.